The subject of this entry is one T cell receptor beta chain. The specificity of this receptor is unknown. No base quality values were provided; no much bigger clone lies one nucleotide off. The data belong to a study of cytomegalovirus exposure and HLA in healthy donors (dated by TCRdb to the late 2010s). For the study in its entirety: In an earlier analysis of roughly 590 of the donors, 276 Gb of sequence data and approximately 100 million unique TCR beta sequences from about 190 million T cells were reported. Of the 398 genotyped donors, over 70% fell in the genetic ancestry cluster associated with self-reported Caucasian donors. In a later genetic analysis, genome-wide SNP genotypes for about 55% of the 666 donors were used, and that subset was treated as a discovery cohort. Rather than drawing on any new phenotypic data, the later analysis identified candidate immune exposures from TCR beta sequences and the way those sequences occurred across donors. To study patterns of TCR occurrence, a later analysis re-analyzed previously published TCR beta repertoires from 650 to 750 donors and added high-resolution HLA genotyping. In addition to the first cohort of 666 subjects, a separate validation cohort of 120 different subjects was used. Among 300 to 500 genotyped donors of the cohort, an average of around 250,000 unique TCR beta nucleotide sequences was sequenced per donor, of which 15% to 20% were non-productive. High-throughput TCR immunosequencing, statistical association of individual TCRs with disease status, and machine learning were combined to predict cytomegalovirus infection status. The study aimed to test whether cataloging public T cell receptors could reveal signatures of past pathogen exposure. Roughly 300 gigabases of sequencing data and approximately 93 million unique TCR sequences were included in an early release covering roughly 600 HLA-typed donors. The number of typed donors differed by locus: roughly 629-640 for A, B, C, DRB1 and DQB1; 500 to 550 for DQA1; approximately 600 for DPA1; and roughly 470 for DPB1. Both class I and class II loci were covered by HLA typing, at four-digit resolution. The study used immunosequencing to profile the T cell repertoires of several hundred subjects and linked those repertoires to cytomegalovirus serostatus. Donor age, sex, ethnicity and CMV serostatus were compiled together with the repertoire data. An earlier analysis of several hundred of the donors applied high-throughput TCR beta sequencing to assess whether each TCR beta V gene segment acted as functional or pseudogenic. Because of strong linkage in the cohort, five DR-DQ haplotypes were treated as single units for association and clustering. All discovery cohort repertoires had been generated on a single sequencing platform.

Results the study describes overall, beyond this receptor: The classifier was reported to diagnose cytomegalovirus status with high specificity and sensitivity in both the original cohort and the validation cohort. Linkage disequilibrium might explain the correlated functional status among segregating V segments, but an unknown experimental factor could not be ruled out. A later genetic analysis associated a missense DCLRE1C variant with V-gene and J-gene trimming of TCR beta chains, and an independent cohort replicated the association. Roughly uniform sequencing depth across donors was assumed in presence/absence analyses, although this assumption may not hold. A few of the identified cytomegalovirus-associated TCR beta chains were confirmed in vitro to be specific for cytomegalovirus antigens. Specific HLA alleles were associated with 15,000 to 20,000 TCR beta sequences at a false discovery rate of 0.05 in a later analysis. According to a later genetic analysis, donors in an Asian-associated ancestry cluster had fewer N-insertions in productive TCRs than the roughly 670-donor mean. According to a later analysis, most CMV-associated TCR beta chains appeared to be HLA-restricted, and the HLA associations seemed to be driven largely by CMV exposure. Because counts were too low, about 15 rarely observed V segments, including chromosome 9 orphons, were left out of the earlier analysis of roughly 600 of the donors. In this cohort, only TCR beta chains were sequenced, and detectable features were limited by the absence of alpha or paired-chain data. A later analysis reported that several top co-occurrence clusters appeared linked to parvovirus B19, influenza, CMV and Epstein-Barr virus. When HLA alleles, especially DR and DQ, strongly co-occurred, TCR associations were difficult to assign to individual alleles. According to the authors, the approach could potentially be generalized to other disease states and immunological phenotypes. Broadly in line with IMGT annotations, most TCR beta V segments showed up in productive rearrangements about 90% or about 30% of the time in an earlier analysis of 450 to 750 of the donors. Compared with equally common non-associated chains, HLA-associated TCR beta chains in a later analysis were more clonally expanded and had lower generation probabilities. The study gave a list of more than 150 TCR beta chains associated with cytomegalovirus. CMV serostatus was the only immune exposure information available for the cohort. A further reported finding was that TCR beta sequences accurately predicted the HLA-A and HLA-B alleles for most subjects in the first cohort. In a later analysis, TCR association rates were found to vary across HLA loci, with the most associated TCRs seen for DRB1 alleles and the fewest for HLA-C alleles. Because HLA typing was unavailable for some donors at each locus, only the typed subset was used in association tests. Most TCR sequences were observed very rarely across donors, whereas some public TCRs were present in many individuals. Some IMGT-functional V segments, including TRBV6-2 and TRBV6-3, could not be told apart with the 87-base-pair reads, so those segments were excluded. A group of highly shared sequence variants was considered likely to be a technical artifact of the sequencing pipeline.

The receptor library was made with the immunoSEQ multiplex PCR assay. A mixture of 60 forward primers for TCR Vbeta segments and 13 reverse primers for TCR Jbeta segments was used in the multiplex PCR. A multiplex PCR assay on genomic DNA amplified the CDR3 region of rearranged TCR beta genes. On the Illumina HiSeq System, the amplified TCR beta libraries were sequenced as 87-base-pair reads. The study's own analysis went as follows. A later analysis counted some 80 million unique TCR beta chains across the 690 or so repertoires, and some 11 million of these chains were shared by at least two donors. Raw reads were error-corrected and collapsed into unique sequences with a nearest-neighbor algorithm that merged closely related sequences to remove PCR and sequencing errors. Alignment of CDR3 sequences to IMGT reference sequences was used to assign V, D and J gene segments. For a sequence to be retained, at least a six-nucleotide match to both a V gene segment and a J gene segment was required. Rearrangements were classified as productive when the CDR3 lacked stop codons and remained in frame with V and J, and all other rearrangements were classified as non-productive. Following IMGT convention, CDR3 was defined as the stretch from the second conserved V-encoded cysteine up to the conserved J-encoded phenylalanine. In an earlier analysis of some 550 of the donors, sequences lacking an unambiguous match to a single V gene segment were excluded. In an earlier analysis of approximately 550 of the donors, V segments were called functional above 56.7% productive rearrangements and were called segregating when the between-donor standard deviation exceeded 5%. A statistical classification framework was developed to diagnose cytomegalovirus status using the catalog of TCR beta chain sequences. A later analysis assigned V and J genes by comparing TCR nucleotide sequences with IMGT/GENE-DB human TR gene sequences. In a later analysis, CDR3 sequences and most-parsimonious VDJ recombination scenarios were assigned using the TCRdist pipeline. A later analysis defined each TCR beta chain by its CDR3 amino acid sequence plus V-gene family, and excluded reads lacking a unique V-gene family. As a way to deal with suspected cross-contamination and a sequencing artifact, a later analysis dropped 500 to 700 nucleotide sequences that were highly shared and had low generation probability. In a later analysis, a clonal expansion index was calculated for each public chain from normalized within-repertoire ranks of inferred template counts. Generation probabilities in a later analysis came from a VDJ recombination model fitted to out-of-frame rearrangements, and those results were checked against IGoR. In a later analysis, TCR-TCR, TCR-HLA and TCR-CMV co-occurrence was scored with hypergeometric tests, and a repertoire-size bias correction was applied to TCR pairs. To estimate false discovery rates, a later analysis permuted the HLA or CMV assignments 20 times. In a later analysis, co-occurring TCRs were grouped with DBSCAN, and TCRdist sequence similarity was added when clustering was performed within HLA-allele-positive subsets. For co-occurrence clustering, repertoires with fewer than 30,000 or more than 120,000 public chains were excluded, along with roughly 5 repertoires with anomalous nucleotide sharing. The table comes from immuneACCESS by way of TCRdb, which keeps in-frame sequences with V and J called. Part of the clones is missing from these tables; in studies checked, under half for an unresolved V gene and the rest for unknown reasons. Clonal size and the V and J genes are those of that table, whereas D and trimming came from the DNA. This sample holds 110,000 to 150,000 clones; roughly 76% were observed only once. Together, the top ten hold 1.2% of the sample.

V was cut back by 3 bases and J by 3 bases, leaving a gap of 15 bases between them. CDR1 and CDR2 are read off the germline V gene as MNHNS and SASEGT. The CDR3 numbers 15 residues from cysteine through phenylalanine. Here the CDR3 DNA is all that survives: 45 bases in frame from base 1. The cohort comprised approximately 700 healthy bone marrow donors. At the time of sampling, every cohort member was nominally healthy, though immune exposures that went unrecorded were likely present. The donor was CMV seronegative and belonged to the group of 352 seronegative cohort members. Every donor gave a peripheral blood sample, and the peripheral blood mononuclear cells from that sample were used for TCR beta sequencing. Genomic DNA was extracted from the blood cell samples with the Qiagen DNeasy Blood Extraction Kit.

Recombination connected TRBV6-1 to TRBJ2-7; a tentative D match to TRBD1 spans 5 bases. This clonotype originated in a female donor in good health and CMV-seronegative. Sequenced material: PBMCs. The CDR3 in this case is CASSDYRTPFYEQYF. The DNA reads TGTGCCAGCAGTGATTACAGGACCCCCTTCTACGAGCAGTACTTC.